A single sample gave rise to the 7 T cell receptor beta chains below, sequenced in a study of shared clonotypes between healthy human individuals. The naive CD8 population came from CD45RO-negative cells selected for CCR7, without terminally differentiated effector memory CD45RA+ cells. Generated by immunoSEQ multiplex PCR, the TCRdb table keeps only in-frame clones and is missing some. This table has some 2,000,000 clones, just under 95% appearing once. Sequencing was performed on naive CD8+ T cells sorted from blood. The receptors were gathered from a man between 18 and 29 years old in good health.

The chain is built from TRBV27 and TRBJ2-2; TRBD1 matches at 8 bases. After removal of 5 bases from V and 7 bases from J, the junction contained 6 bases not matched to a gene. Germline assignment: CDR1 MNHEY and CDR2 SMNVEV (reference sequence). CDR3 length: 14 amino acids. CDR3 loop: CASSGQGEGGELFF. As DNA, the CDR3 is TGTGCCAGCAGTGGACAGGGAGAAGGCGGGGAGCTGTTTTTT.

The chain joins TRBV7-9 to TRBJ2-3; no reliable D call. The CDR3 consists of 14 residues. V was trimmed by 5 bases and J by 8 bases, leaving 17 bases between them. Germline V gives CDR1 SEHNR, CDR2 FQNEAQ (reference sequence). The CDR3 spells CASSPDDTYGTQYF. The CDR3 DNA reads as TGTGCCAGCAGCCCCGATGACACATACGGTACGCAGTATTTT.

The rearrangement links TRBV13 to TRBJ2-2; TRBD2 might be the D (6 bases). Trimming left V 0 bases short and J 1 base short, with 12 bases between. Germline-derived CDR1 and CDR2 are PRHDT and FYEKMQ (reference sequence). The CDR3 runs 17 residues. The CDR3 DNA is TGTGCCAGCAGCTTAGGTCCGGGACTGGAGAACACCGGGGAGCTGTTTTTT. Protein sequence: CASSLGPGLENTGELFF.

The rearrangement uses TRBV7-9 and TRBJ2-3; TRBD2 matches 9 bases. Germline CDR1 is SEHNR and CDR2 is FQNEAQ (reference sequence). Trimming at V came to 7 bases and at J to 13 bases, leaving 15 bases not matched to a gene. The CDR3 extends over 14 amino acids. CDR3 in DNA: TGTGCCAGCACCTTCCCCCTGGCTAGCGGGAAGGAGTATTTT. This codes for CASTFPLASGKEYF. Full variable domain (remainder filled in from reference TRBV7-9 and TRBJ2-3): DTGVSQNPRHKITKRGQNVTFRCDPISEHNRLYWYRQTLGQGPEFLTYFQNEAQLEKSRLLSDRFSAERPKGSFSTLEIQRTEQGDSAMYLCASTFPLASGKEYFGPGTRLTVL.

V is TRBV18 and J is TRBJ2-1; 10 bases agree with TRBD2. This CDR3 has 21 amino acids. Germline CDR1 KGHSH, CDR2 LQKENI. J lost 1 base, V lost 0 bases, and 15 bases had no gene match. The CDR3 region has the DNA TGTGCCAGCTCACCACCCAGGGGCTGGTCTGGAGCGGGAGGGTCCTACAATGAGCAGTTCTTC. Amino acid sequence: CASSPPRGWSGAGGSYNEQFF.

V is TRBV5-1 and J is TRBJ2-1, with 10 bases that match TRBD2. This CDR3 is 14 amino acids long. Trimming at V came to 4 bases and at J to 4 bases, leaving 2 bases not matched to a gene. CDR1 and CDR2 (germline): SGHRS, YFSETQ. CDR3 region: CASSATSGYNEQFF. Written as DNA, the CDR3 is TGCGCCAGCAGCGCGACTAGCGGGTACAATGAGCAGTTCTTC.

V is TRBV30 and J is TRBJ1-1, with D unresolved. Germline loops: CDR1 GTSNPN, CDR2 SVGIG (reference sequence). The CDR3 consists of 13 residues. The V end was cut by 0 bases, the J end by 4 bases, with 9 bases between. The DNA of the CDR3 is TGTGCCTGGAGTGTTTCGGTTAGCACTGAAGCTTTCTTT. Translating it yields CAWSVSVSTEAFF.